Below, 25 T cell receptor beta chains from the same sample are listed, as sequenced in a study of T cell responses to AZD1222 COVID-19 vaccine. TCRdb's copy holds only in-frame clones and misses some; the assay was immunoSEQ multiplex PCR. This table has around 92,000 clones, over 80% appearing once. Source: peripheral blood, taken on day 0 of AZD1222 vaccination. Every receptor here comes from an adult in good health.

The chain carries TRBV28 and TRBJ1-5; tentative D call: TRBD1 (5 bases). The CDR3 totals 15 residues. Germline V gene sequence: CDR1 MDHEN, CDR2 SYDVKM. V lost 4 bases and J 5 bases, leaving 15 bases between the germline ends. In DNA, the CDR3 is TGTGCCAGCAGTTCGGACATAGAAGAGGATCAGCCCCAGCATTTT. Translated, it gives CASSSDIEEDQPQHF.

CDR3 protein: CASSLAAVNTEAFF. CDR3 in DNA: TGCGCCAGCAGCTTGGCGGCCGTTAACACTGAAGCTTTCTTT. V gene TRBV5-1 combines with J gene TRBJ1-1, with no clear D. CDR1 and CDR2 from the germline V gene are SGHRS and YFSETQ. This CDR3 spans 14 amino acids. Trimming took 0 bases from V and 2 from J, leaving 8 bases between them. Together with reference TRBV5-1 and TRBJ1-1, the CDR3 gives the full variable domain: KAGVTQTPRYLIKTRGQQVTLSCSPISGHRSVSWYQQTPGQGLQFLFEYFSETQRNKGNFPGRFSGRQFSNSRSEMNVSTLELGDSALYLCASSLAAVNTEAFFGQGTRLTVV.

The V call is TRBV6-2 or TRBV6-3, the J call TRBJ2-6; TRBD1 aligns across 9 bases. The J segment lost 1 base and the V segment lost 4 bases, leaving 17 bases of the junction unmatched. Germline CDR1 is MNHEY and CDR2 is SVGEGT. The CDR3 has 21 residues. DNA for the CDR3: TGTGCCAGCAGTTGGGACAACAACCGGGACAGGGCTTCATCTGGGGCCAACGTCCTGACTTTC. It specifies CASSWDNNRDRASSGANVLTF.

The chain employs TRBV5-1 and TRBJ2-1, with 7 bases identical to TRBD1. V was clipped by 7 bases and J by 1 base; unmatched bases: 5. Germline V gene sequence: CDR1 SGHRS, CDR2 YFSETQ. The CDR3 extends over 14 amino acids. Here the CDR3 DNA reads TGCGCCAGCGCGGACAGGTTATCCTACAATGAGCAGTTCTTC. Encoded protein: CASADRLSYNEQFF.

This chain links TRBV27 with TRBJ1-3; 10 nucleotides align to TRBD1. V shed 5 bases and J 0 bases; nucleotides not matched to a gene: 1. CDR1 is MNHEY, CDR2 SMNVEV, per germline (reference sequence). The CDR3 has 15 residues. CDR3 sequence: CASSRTGGSGNTIYF. The DNA of the CDR3 is TGTGCCAGCAGTAGGACAGGGGGCTCTGGAAACACCATATATTTT.

The V gene is TRBV7-3, the J gene TRBJ1-5; D is ambiguous. V dropped 1 base and J dropped 5 bases, with 6 bases sitting between them. CDR3 length: 13 residues. Germline loops: CDR1 SGHTA, CDR2 FQGTGA. CDR3 region: CASSLRGDQPQHF. Here the CDR3 DNA reads TGTGCCAGCAGCTTAAGAGGAGATCAGCCCCAGCATTTT. Filled out from reference TRBV7-3 and TRBJ1-5, the complete variable domain reads GAGVSQTPSNKVTEKGKYVELRCDPISGHTALYWYRQSLGQGPEFLIYFQGTGAADDSGLPNDRFFAVRPEGSVSTLKIQRTERGDSAVYLCASSLRGDQPQHFGDGTRLSIL.

The chain links TRBV28 to TRBJ1-5; weak D call: TRBD1 (6 bases). This CDR3 has 14 residues. In germline, CDR1 is MDHEN, CDR2 SYDVKM. The V and J ends lost 10 bases and 5 bases respectively, with 18 bases between them. CDR3 DNA sequence: TGTGCCACCGAACAGGGTTGGAATTATCAGCCCCAGCATTTT. Protein sequence: CATEQGWNYQPQHF.

The chain joins TRBV7-2 to TRBJ1-5; D gene unclear. V was pared by 5 bases and J by 9 bases, with 20 bases between. Looked up from germline, CDR1 is SGHTA and CDR2 is FQGNSA. The CDR3 has 15 residues. CDR3 DNA: TGTGCCAGCAGCCAAGGGAGGGCCCTTAAGGGGCCCCAGCATTTT. Translation gives CASSQGRALKGPQHF.

The J gene is TRBJ2-2, the V gene TRBV5-1; 8 nucleotides agree with TRBD1. The trim removed 7 bases at V and 6 bases at J, leaving 8 bases unmatched. The CDR3 loop spans 14 amino acids. CDR1 and CDR2 from the germline V gene are SGHRS and YFSETQ. The CDR3: CASRTGTLAGELFF. The CDR3 region has the DNA TGCGCCAGCCGGACAGGGACCCTCGCCGGGGAGCTGTTTTTT.

This clone was found once. The rearrangement uses TRBV29-1 and TRBJ1-4, with TRBD1 as a possible D gene (5 bases). The CDR3 runs to 13 residues. V was trimmed by 8 bases and J by 2 bases, leaving 12 bases between them. Germline V gives CDR1 SQVTM, CDR2 ANQGSEA. CDR3 in amino acids: CSTQEGTNEKLFF. CDR3 DNA sequence: TGCAGCACCCAGGAGGGGACTAATGAAAAACTGTTTTTT.

The chain has TRBV4-1 and TRBJ2-7; 8 nucleotides agree with TRBD2. With 1 base clipped from V and 6 bases from J, the junction kept 5 bases outside the gene matches. Germline values: CDR1 MGHRA, CDR2 YSYEKL. This CDR3 has 14 residues. CDR3 in DNA: TGCGCCAGCAGCCAAGGGCGGGGGGATACCGAGCAGTACTTC. It is translated as CASSQGRGDTEQYF.

DNA of the CDR3: TGTGCCAGCAGCTCCACACGGGGACAGAATGAAAAACTGTTTTTT. Translation: CASSSTRGQNEKLFF. V gene TRBV11-1 combines with J gene TRBJ1-4; 7 bases fit TRBD1. CDR1 SGHAT and CDR2 FQDESV come from the germline V gene (reference sequence). After removal of 4 bases from V and 5 bases from J, the junction contained 7 bases not matched to a gene. CDR3 length: 15 residues.

The chain links TRBV21-1 to TRBJ2-2. TRBV21-1 is a known pseudogene. CDR3 length: 18 amino acids. CDR3 coding DNA: TGTGCCAGCAGCAAAGCCGTCGCCCTAGGGTATCATAGCGGGGAGCTGTTTTTT. Translating gives CASSKAVALGYHSGELFF.

V and J are TRBV6-5 and TRBJ1-5; D is ambiguous. The V end lost 7 bases, the J end lost 0 bases, and 10 bases lay between the germline ends. The CDR3 sequence is 14 residues long. Germline assignment: CDR1 MNHEY and CDR2 SVGAGI. The CDR3 DNA is TGTGCCAGCACCCATAACTATAGCAATCAGCCCCAGCATTTT. It yields the protein CASTHNYSNQPQHF.

The CDR3 sequence: CASSLAGSPYNEQFF. CDR3 nucleotides: TGTGCCAGCAGCCTAGCGGGGAGCCCCTACAATGAGCAGTTCTTC. The chain couples TRBV5-6 to TRBJ2-1; 9 bases agree with TRBD2. The germline V gene encodes CDR1 SGHDT and CDR2 YYEEEE. J gave up 2 bases and V 4 bases, and 4 bases lay outside the gene matches. The CDR3 extends over 15 amino acids.

The chain employs TRBV6-5 and TRBJ1-5; D is unclear. The CDR3 totals 15 residues. Trimming removed 6 bases from V and 7 bases from J, with 19 bases in between. Germline loops: CDR1 MNHEY, CDR2 SVGAGI. The chain's CDR3 is CASRRRLRGNQPQHF. In DNA, the CDR3 is TGTGCCAGCAGACGGAGGCTGCGTGGAAACCAGCCCCAGCATTTT.

This chain joins TRBV6-5 and TRBJ1-1, with D maybe TRBD1 (6 bases). CDR1 MNHEY and CDR2 SVGAGI come from the germline V gene. There are 14 residues in the CDR3. Between the trimmed V and J ends, which lost 6 bases and 1 base, there was a span of 12 bases. Here the CDR3 DNA reads TGTGCCAGCAGCCACGGGGGGGCGAACACTGAAGCTTTCTTT. Its protein product is CASSHGGANTEAFF.

The chain combines TRBV7-6 with TRBJ1-1, with a tentative D call TRBD1 (5 bases). CDR1 SGHVS and CDR2 FNYEAQ come from the germline V gene. Trimming shortened V by 1 base and J by 1 base, and 13 bases separated the two germline ends. There are 16 residues in the CDR3. The CDR3 is CASSLGGRASNTEAFF. The DNA of the CDR3 is TGTGCCAGCAGCTTAGGGGGACGAGCGTCGAACACTGAAGCTTTCTTT.

In its sample, this clone was seen once. The chain has TRBV10-3 and TRBJ1-1; the D gene is possibly TRBD1 (5 bases). V lost 0 bases and J lost 1, with 9 bases in between. The CDR3 loop spans 15 amino acids. Looked up from germline, CDR1 is ENHRY and CDR2 is SYGVKD. CDR3 sequence reads: CAISESRDGNTEAFF. CDR3 bases: TGTGCCATCAGTGAGTCGCGGGACGGGAACACTGAAGCTTTCTTT.

The gene calls are TRBV5-1 and TRBJ1-4; maybe TRBD1 (5 bases). In germline, CDR1 is SGHRS, CDR2 YFSETQ. V lost 4 bases and J 4 bases, leaving 14 bases between the germline ends. This CDR3 is 15 amino acids long. Written as DNA, the CDR3 is TGCGCCAGCAGCCCAGGGACGGCTGATAATGAAAAACTGTTTTTT. As protein: CASSPGTADNEKLFF.

This chain links TRBV7-2 with TRBJ1-5; TRBD1 aligns across 8 bases. Germline CDR1 and CDR2: SGHTA and FQGNSA. J lost 9 bases, V lost 6 bases, and 10 bases had no gene match. The CDR3 is 14 residues long. In DNA form, the CDR3 reads TGTGCCAGCAGTTCCTCAGGGGGCACCCGGCCCCAGCATTTT. Its protein product is CASSSSGGTRPQHF.

The V call is TRBV12-5, the J call TRBJ1-3, with D perhaps TRBD1 (5 bases). Trimming stripped 2 bases from V and 0 bases from J, with 17 bases between. Germline V gene lookup returns CDR1 LGHNT and CDR2 FRNRAP. The CDR3 contains 18 residues. CDR3 bases: TGTGCTAGTGGTTTGTACACAGGTGCGGGCTACTCTGGAAACACCATATATTTT. Amino acid sequence: CASGLYTGAGYSGNTIYF.

This chain connects TRBV12-5 to TRBJ1-5, with D unresolved. The CDR3 spans 13 residues. V lost 6 bases and J 4 bases, leaving 10 bases between the germline ends. Germline CDR1 is LGHNT and CDR2 is FRNRAP. The CDR3 loop reads CASGYGFNQPQHF. As DNA, the CDR3 is TGTGCTAGTGGCTACGGATTTAATCAGCCCCAGCATTTT.

The chain is built from TRBV18 and TRBJ2-1, with D unresolved. This CDR3 has 15 amino acids. Trimming pared 4 bases from V and 5 bases from J, leaving 15 bases between. CDR1 KGHSH and CDR2 LQKENI come from the germline V gene. In DNA, the CDR3 is TGTGCCAGCTCACTCCGCGACGGATCCGACAATGAGCAGTTCTTC. Translating it yields CASSLRDGSDNEQFF.

V is TRBV6-6 and J is TRBJ1-5; TRBD1 agrees at 8 bases. The germline V gene has CDR1 MNHNY and CDR2 SVGAGI (reference sequence). V was pared by 6 bases and J by 2 bases, with 9 bases of the junction left unmatched. This CDR3 contains 16 residues. The CDR3 loop is CASRTRTGFGNQPQHF. The DNA for the CDR3 is TGTGCCAGCAGGACCCGGACAGGGTTTGGCAATCAGCCCCAGCATTTT.